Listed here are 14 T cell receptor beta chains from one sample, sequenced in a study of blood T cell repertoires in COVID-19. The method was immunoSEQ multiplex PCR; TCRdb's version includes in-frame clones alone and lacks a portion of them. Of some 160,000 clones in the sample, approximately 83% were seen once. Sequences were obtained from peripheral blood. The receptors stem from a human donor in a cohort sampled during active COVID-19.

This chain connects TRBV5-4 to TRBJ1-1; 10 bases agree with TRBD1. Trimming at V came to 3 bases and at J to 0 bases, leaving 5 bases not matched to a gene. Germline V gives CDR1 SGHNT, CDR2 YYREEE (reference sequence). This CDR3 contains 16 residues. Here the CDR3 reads CASSSRDRGLNTEAFF. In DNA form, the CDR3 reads TGTGCCAGCAGCTCGCGAGACAGGGGGCTGAACACTGAAGCTTTCTTT. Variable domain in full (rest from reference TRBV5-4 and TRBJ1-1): ETGVTQSPTHLIKTRGQQVTLRCSSQSGHNTVSWYQQALGQGPQFIFQYYREEENGRGNFPPRFSGLQFPNYSSELNVNALELDDSALYLCASSSRDRGLNTEAFFGQGTRLTVV.

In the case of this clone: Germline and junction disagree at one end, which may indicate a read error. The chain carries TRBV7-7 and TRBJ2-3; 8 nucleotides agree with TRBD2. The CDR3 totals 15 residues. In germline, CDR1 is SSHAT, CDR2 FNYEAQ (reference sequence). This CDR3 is CASSLLADSTDTQYF. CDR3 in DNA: TGTGCTAGCAGCTTACTAGCGGATAGCACAGATACGCAGTATTTT. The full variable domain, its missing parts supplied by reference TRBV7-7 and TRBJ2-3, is GAGVSQSPRYKVTKRGQDVTLRCDPISSHATLYWYQQALGQGPEFLTYFNYEAQPDKSGLPSDRFSAERPEGSISTLTIQRTEQRDSAMYRCASSLLADSTDTQYFGPGTRLTVL.

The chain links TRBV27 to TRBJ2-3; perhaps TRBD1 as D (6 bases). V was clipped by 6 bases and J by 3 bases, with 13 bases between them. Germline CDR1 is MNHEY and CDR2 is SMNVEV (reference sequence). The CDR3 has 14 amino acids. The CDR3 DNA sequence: TGTGCCAGCAGACGCCGACAGGAGACAGATACGCAGTATTTT. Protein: CASRRRQETDTQYF.

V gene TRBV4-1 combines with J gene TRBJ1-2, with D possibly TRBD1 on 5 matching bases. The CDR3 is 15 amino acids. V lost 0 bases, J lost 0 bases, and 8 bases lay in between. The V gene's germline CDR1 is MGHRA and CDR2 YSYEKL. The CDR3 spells CASSQDDSANYGYTF. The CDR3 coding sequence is TGCGCCAGCAGCCAAGATGACAGTGCTAACTATGGCTACACCTTC.

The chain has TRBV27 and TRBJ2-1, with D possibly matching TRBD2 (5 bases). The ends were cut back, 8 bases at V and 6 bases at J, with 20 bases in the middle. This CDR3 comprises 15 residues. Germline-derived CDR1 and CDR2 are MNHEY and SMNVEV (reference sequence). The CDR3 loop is CASASWASRPNEQFF. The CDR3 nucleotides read TGTGCCAGCGCCTCCTGGGCTAGCCGGCCCAATGAGCAGTTCTTC.

CDR3 nucleotide sequence: TGTGCCACCTCTCGGGTGAACACTGAAGCTTTCTTT. Translating gives CATSRVNTEAFF. The chain couples TRBV12-3 or TRBV12-4 to TRBJ1-1; D is unresolved. The CDR3 covers 12 residues. Trimming took off 10 bases at V and 0 bases at J, with 9 bases between the two ends.

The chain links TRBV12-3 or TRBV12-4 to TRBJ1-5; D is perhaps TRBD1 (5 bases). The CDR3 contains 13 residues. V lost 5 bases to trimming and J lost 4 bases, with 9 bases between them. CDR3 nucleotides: TGTGCCAGCAGTCGTCGGACAAATCAGCCCCAGCATTTT. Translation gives CASSRRTNQPQHF.

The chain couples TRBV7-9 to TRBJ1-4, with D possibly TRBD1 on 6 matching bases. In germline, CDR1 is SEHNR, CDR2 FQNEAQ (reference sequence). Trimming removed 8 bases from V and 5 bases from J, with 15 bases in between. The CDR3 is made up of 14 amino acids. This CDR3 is CASAIRTENEKLFF. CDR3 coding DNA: TGTGCCAGCGCGATCAGGACAGAAAATGAAAAACTGTTTTTT.

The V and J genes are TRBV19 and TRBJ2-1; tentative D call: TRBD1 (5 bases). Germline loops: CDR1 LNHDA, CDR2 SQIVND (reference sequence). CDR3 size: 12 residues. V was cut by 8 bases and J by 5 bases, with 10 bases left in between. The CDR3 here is CASDSYNNEQFF. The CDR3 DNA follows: TGTGCCAGTGACAGCTACAACAATGAGCAGTTCTTC.

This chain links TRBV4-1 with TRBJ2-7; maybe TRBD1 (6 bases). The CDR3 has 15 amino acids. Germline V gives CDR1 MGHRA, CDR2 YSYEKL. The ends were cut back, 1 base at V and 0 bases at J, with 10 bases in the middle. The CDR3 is CASSQAGQISYEQYF. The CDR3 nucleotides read TGCGCCAGCAGCCAAGCTGGACAGATCTCCTACGAGCAGTACTTC.

CDR3 sequence: CASSWGGDTGELFF. The CDR3 DNA is TGTGCCAGCAGTTGGGGGGGGGACACCGGGGAGCTGTTTTTT. The V gene is TRBV27, the J gene TRBJ2-2; TRBD2 aligns across 7 bases. Germline lookup yields CDR1 MNHEY and CDR2 SMNVEV (reference sequence). The trim removed 4 bases at V and 3 bases at J, leaving 2 bases unmatched. CDR3 length equals 14 residues.

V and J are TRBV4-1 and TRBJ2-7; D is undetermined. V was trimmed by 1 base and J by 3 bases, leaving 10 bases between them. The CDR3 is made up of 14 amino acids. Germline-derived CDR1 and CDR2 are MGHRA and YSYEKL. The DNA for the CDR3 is TGCGCCAGCAGCCAAGTGGGCAGTCTCTACGAGCAGTACTTC. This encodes CASSQVGSLYEQYF.

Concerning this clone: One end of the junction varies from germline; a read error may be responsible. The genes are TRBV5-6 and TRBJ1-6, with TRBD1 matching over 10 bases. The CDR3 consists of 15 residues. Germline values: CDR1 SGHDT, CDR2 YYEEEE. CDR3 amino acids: CASTLGDRGNSPLHF. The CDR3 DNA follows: TGTGCCAGCACCTTGGGGGACAGGGGTAATTCACCCCTCCACTTT.

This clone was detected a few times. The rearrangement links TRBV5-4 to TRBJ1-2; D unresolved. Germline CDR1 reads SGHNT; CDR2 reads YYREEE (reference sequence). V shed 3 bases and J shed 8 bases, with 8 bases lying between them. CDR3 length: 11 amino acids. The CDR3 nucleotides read TGTGCCAGCAGCTCACGACAAGGCTACACCTTC. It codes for CASSSRQGYTF.